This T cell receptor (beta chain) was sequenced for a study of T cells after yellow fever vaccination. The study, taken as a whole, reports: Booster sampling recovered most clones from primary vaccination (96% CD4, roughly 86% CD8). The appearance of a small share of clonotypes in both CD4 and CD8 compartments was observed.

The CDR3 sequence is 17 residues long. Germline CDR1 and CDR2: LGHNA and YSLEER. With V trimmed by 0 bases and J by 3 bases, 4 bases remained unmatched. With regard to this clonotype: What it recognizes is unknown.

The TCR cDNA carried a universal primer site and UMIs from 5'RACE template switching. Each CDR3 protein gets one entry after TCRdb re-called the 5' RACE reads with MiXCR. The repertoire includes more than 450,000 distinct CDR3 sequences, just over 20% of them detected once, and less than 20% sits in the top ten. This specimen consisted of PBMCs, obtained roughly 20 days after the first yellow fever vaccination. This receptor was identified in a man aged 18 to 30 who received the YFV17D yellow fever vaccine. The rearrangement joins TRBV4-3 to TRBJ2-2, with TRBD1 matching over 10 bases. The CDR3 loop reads CASSQDLGTGDTGELFF. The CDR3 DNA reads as TGCGCCAGCAGCCAAGATCTGGGGACAGGGGACACCGGGGAGCTGTTTTTT.